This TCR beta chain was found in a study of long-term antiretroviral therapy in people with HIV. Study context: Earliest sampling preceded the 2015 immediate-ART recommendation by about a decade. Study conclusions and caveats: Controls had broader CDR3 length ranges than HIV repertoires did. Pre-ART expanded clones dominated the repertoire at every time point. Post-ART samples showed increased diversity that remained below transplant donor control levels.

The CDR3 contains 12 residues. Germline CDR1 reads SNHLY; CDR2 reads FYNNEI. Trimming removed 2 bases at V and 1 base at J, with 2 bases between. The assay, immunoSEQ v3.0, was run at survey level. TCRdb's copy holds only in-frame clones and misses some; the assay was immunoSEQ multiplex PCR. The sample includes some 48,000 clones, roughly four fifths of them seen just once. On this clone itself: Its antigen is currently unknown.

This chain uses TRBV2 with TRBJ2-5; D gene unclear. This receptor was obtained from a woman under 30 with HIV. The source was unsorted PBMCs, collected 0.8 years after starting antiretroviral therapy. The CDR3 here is CASSEIQETQYF. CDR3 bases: TGTGCCAGCAGTGAAATCCAAGAGACCCAGTACTTC.